The rows below give T cell receptor beta chains drawn from one sample of a study of blood T cell repertoires in COVID-19. Produced via immunoSEQ multiplex PCR; TCRdb's table is partial and in-frame only. Of about 140,000 clones listed, 65% to 85% were seen once; the top ten hold approximately 4%. The sample consisted of peripheral blood. The receptor source for this set is a woman in her sixties or seventies with acute or convalescent COVID-19. The CDR3 runs from the conserved cysteine through the conserved F or W. The order of the fields is V gene, clone size, D gene, J gene, CDR3 DNA, CDR3 protein. The D gene is left open where the match is weak. Size values are once, few and many counts, or a class for expanded clones, and some rows have none.

V gene: TRBV4-3
clone size: .
D gene: TRBD2
J gene: TRBJ2-3
CDR3 DNA: TGCGCCAGCAGCCAAGCGACCGGGACTAGCGGGAGTCGGTATACGCAGTATTTT
CDR3 protein: CASSQATGTSGSRYTQYF

V gene: TRBV3-1/TRBV3-2
clone size: .
D gene: .
J gene: TRBJ1-2
CDR3 DNA: TGTGCCAGCAGCCACTTTACAGGGATAAGTGGCTACACCTTC
CDR3 protein: CASSHFTGISGYTF

V gene: TRBV28
clone size: .
D gene: .
J gene: TRBJ1-5
CDR3 DNA: TGTGCCAGCAGTAGTTTAGGTTCGACGGACAGATATCAGCCCCAGCATTTT
CDR3 protein: CASSSLGSTDRYQPQHF

V gene: TRBV7-2
clone size: .
D gene: TRBD2
J gene: TRBJ2-1
CDR3 DNA: TGTGCCAGCGATGCGGGAGTCAATGAGCAGTTCTTC
CDR3 protein: CASDAGVNEQFF

V gene: TRBV4-1
clone size: .
D gene: TRBD1
J gene: TRBJ1-3
CDR3 DNA: TGCGCCAGCAGCCAAAGGACAGGGGGCAGGAACACCATATATTTT
CDR3 protein: CASSQRTGGRNTIYF

V gene: TRBV24-1
clone size: .
D gene: .
J gene: TRBJ2-3
CDR3 DNA: TGTGCCACCAGTGATCGGGACTCCGGCACAGATACGCAGTATTTT
CDR3 protein: CATSDRDSGTDTQYF

V gene: TRBV24-1
clone size: .
D gene: .
J gene: TRBJ2-5
CDR3 DNA: TGTGCCACCTCGTCTCTCGAGAAAGAGACCCAGTACTTC
CDR3 protein: CATSSLEKETQYF

V gene: TRBV27
clone size: .
D gene: TRBD2
J gene: TRBJ2-3
CDR3 DNA: TGTGCCAGCAGTCCGGGACTAGCGGGAGGGTCAGATACGCAGTATTTT
CDR3 protein: CASSPGLAGGSDTQYF

V gene: TRBV9
clone size: .
D gene: TRBD2
J gene: TRBJ2-1
CDR3 DNA: TGTGCCAGCAGCGCGCTAGCGGGCAACAATGAGCAGTTCTTC
CDR3 protein: CASSALAGNNEQFF

V gene: TRBV2
clone size: .
D gene: TRBD1
J gene: TRBJ1-2
CDR3 DNA: TGTGCCAGTACTCCGGGACAGGGGTATGGCTACACCTTC
CDR3 protein: CASTPGQGYGYTF

V gene: TRBV9
clone size: once
D gene: TRBD2
J gene: TRBJ2-5
CDR3 DNA: TGTGCCAGCAGCGTAGGGACTAGCTACGAGACCCAGTACTTC
CDR3 protein: CASSVGTSYETQYF

V gene: TRBV3-1/TRBV3-2
clone size: .
D gene: .
J gene: TRBJ2-1
CDR3 DNA: TGTGCCAGCAGCCAAGACCTCCACAATGAGCAGTTCTTC
CDR3 protein: CASSQDLHNEQFF

V gene: TRBV7-9
clone size: .
D gene: TRBD1
J gene: TRBJ2-2
CDR3 DNA: TGTGCCCGGACCGACAGGGAAAACACCGGGGAGCTGTTTTTT
CDR3 protein: CARTDRENTGELFF

V gene: TRBV28
clone size: .
D gene: .
J gene: TRBJ1-6
CDR3 DNA: TGTGCCAGCACTACTCAGGGGCAGGCTAGTTCACCCCTCCACTTT
CDR3 protein: CASTTQGQASSPLHF

V gene: TRBV9
clone size: .
D gene: .
J gene: TRBJ2-3
CDR3 DNA: TGTGCCAGCAGCGCGACACCTATGGGGGGACTCGGGGATACGCAGTATTTT
CDR3 protein: CASSATPMGGLGDTQYF

V gene: TRBV28
clone size: .
D gene: .
J gene: TRBJ2-7
CDR3 DNA: TGTGCCAGCAGTTTAGGCGTAGGAGGCGTCCCCTACGAGCAGTACTTC
CDR3 protein: CASSLGVGGVPYEQYF

V gene: TRBV2
clone size: .
D gene: .
J gene: TRBJ1-4
CDR3 DNA: TGTGCCAGCAGTGGCCGAGGGAGGAATGAAAAACTGTTTTTT
CDR3 protein: CASSGRGRNEKLFF

V gene: TRBV6-5
clone size: .
D gene: TRBD2
J gene: TRBJ2-1
CDR3 DNA: TGTGCCAGCAGCCGTAGCGGGACGCCATACAATGAGCAGTTCTTC
CDR3 protein: CASSRSGTPYNEQFF

V gene: TRBV29-1
clone size: .
D gene: TRBD1
J gene: TRBJ1-1
CDR3 DNA: TGCAGCGGCTCGACAGGGCAGAACACTGAAGCTTTCTTT
CDR3 protein: CSGSTGQNTEAFF

V gene: TRBV28
clone size: .
D gene: TRBD1
J gene: TRBJ2-1
CDR3 DNA: TGTGCCAGCACCATCGTGACAGGGTACAATGAGCAGTTCTTC
CDR3 protein: CASTIVTGYNEQFF

V gene: TRBV10-3
clone size: .
D gene: .
J gene: TRBJ1-2
CDR3 DNA: TGTGCCAGAGGGGGGGTTTGGGTCTACACCTTC
CDR3 protein: CARGGVWVYTF

V gene: TRBV9
clone size: few
D gene: .
J gene: TRBJ2-1
CDR3 DNA: TGTGCCAGCAGCGTAGGGGTCGCGGTGGGCAATGAGCAGTTCTTC
CDR3 protein: CASSVGVAVGNEQFF

V gene: TRBV7-8
clone size: few
D gene: TRBD2
J gene: TRBJ2-2
CDR3 DNA: TGTGCCAGCAGCTTAGCTAGCGGGATCGCCGGGGAGCTGTTTTTT
CDR3 protein: CASSLASGIAGELFF

V gene: TRBV6-5
clone size: .
D gene: .
J gene: TRBJ1-5
CDR3 DNA: TGTGCCAGCGGGCCGGTGAATCAGCCCCAGCATTTT
CDR3 protein: CASGPVNQPQHF

V gene: TRBV11-2
clone size: .
D gene: .
J gene: TRBJ2-7
CDR3 DNA: TGTGCCAGCAGCTTAGATGTGGGCCCCGGCTCCGAGCAGTACTTC
CDR3 protein: CASSLDVGPGSEQYF

V gene: TRBV7-3
clone size: .
D gene: .
J gene: TRBJ2-5
CDR3 DNA: TGTGCCAGCAGCTCCCTTGGGGGGCAAGAGACCCAGTACTTC
CDR3 protein: CASSSLGGQETQYF